These T cell receptor beta chains were read from a single sample in a study of shared clonotypes between healthy human individuals. The table came from immunoSEQ multiplex PCR; TCRdb's copy has only in-frame clones and leaves some out. The data contain 2,500,000 or so clones, roughly 93% of them singletons. The sequenced sample consisted of naive CD4+ T cells from PBMCs. Receptors were obtained from a man between 18 and 29 years old in good health. Some clones in this sample may be carry-over from other donors' samples. Each CDR3 is given with its conserved first and last residue. The D gene is left open where the match is weak. Some rows mark clone size as missing; the rest say once, few, many or name a class of expanded clone.

TRBJ2-2 NA NA TRBV4-2 CASRGREFPGELFF TGTGCCTCCAGGGGCAGGGAGTTTCCCGGGGAGCTGTTTTTT
TRBJ2-7 NA NA TRBV5-1 CASSKSAGDTYEQYF TGCGCCAGCAGCAAAAGCGCAGGGGATACCTACGAGCAGTACTTC
TRBJ2-7 NA TRBD2 TRBV11-2 CASSLEGGRPYEQYF TGTGCCAGCAGCTTAGAGGGCGGGAGGCCCTACGAGCAGTACTTC
TRBJ2-3 NA NA TRBV7-9 CASSPRTVRQYF TGTGCCAGCAGCCCTAGGACAGTTAGGCAGTATTTT
TRBJ1-5 once NA TRBV4-3 CASSQGVGGNQPQHF TGCGCCAGCAGCCAAGGGGTTGGCGGAAATCAGCCCCAGCATTTT
TRBJ2-2 NA TRBD2 TRBV5-4 CASSLAHGRAGGELFF TGTGCCAGCAGCTTAGCCCACGGGAGGGCCGGCGGGGAGCTGTTTTTT
TRBJ2-1 NA TRBD2 TRBV18 CASSPRASGSHEQFF TGTGCCAGCTCACCACGGGCTAGCGGGAGCCATGAGCAGTTCTTC
TRBJ2-7 NA NA TRBV11-3 CASSLGSQGERASYEQYF TGTGCCAGCAGCTTAGGGTCCCAGGGTGAGCGGGCGAGCTACGAGCAGTACTTC
TRBJ2-1 NA TRBD2 TRBV5-1 CASSLLGLAGVNEQFF TGCGCCAGCAGCTTGCTTGGACTAGCGGGAGTCAATGAGCAGTTCTTC
TRBJ1-3 NA TRBD1 TRBV7-6 CASSFDRVPGNTIYF TGTGCCAGCAGCTTCGACAGGGTTCCTGGAAACACCATATATTTT
TRBJ1-1 NA NA TRBV6-6 CAAAPVGANTEAFF TGTGCCGCCGCCCCAGTCGGGGCCAACACTGAAGCTTTCTTT
TRBJ2-7 NA TRBD1 TRBV6-5 CASSSVTGTSYEQYF TGTGCCAGCAGTTCCGTGACAGGGACCTCCTACGAGCAGTACTTC
TRBJ1-2 NA NA TRBV28 CASDTGGYGYTF TGTGCCAGCGATACAGGCGGCTATGGCTACACCTTC
TRBJ1-2 NA NA TRBV7-3 CASSLGWGNGYTF TGTGCCAGCAGCTTAGGGTGGGGCAATGGCTACACCTTC
TRBJ1-2 NA NA TRBV5-1 CASSTGPGSIGYGYTF TGCGCCAGCAGCACCGGACCCGGGAGTATCGGCTATGGCTACACCTTC
TRBJ2-2 NA TRBD1 TRBV5-4 CASSRTGKNTGELFF TGTGCCAGCAGCCGGACAGGGAAAAACACCGGGGAGCTGTTTTTT
TRBJ2-1 NA NA TRBV5-4 CARRNNEQFF TGTGCCAGGAGAAACAATGAGCAGTTCTTC
TRBJ2-1 NA TRBD2 TRBV7-2 CASSARTSNEQFF TGTGCCAGCAGCGCCCGGACTAGCAATGAGCAGTTCTTC